This TCR beta chain was recovered during a study of T cells in Graves' hyperthyroidism and ophthalmopathy (dated by TCRdb to about 2019). With regard to the full study: Peripheral blood was collected at initial diagnosis, before any treatment. To identify distinguishing TCR V-J signatures, a discovery cohort of 90 to 100 patients was used, comprising approximately 40 with Graves' ophthalmopathy and under 60 with stable Graves' hyperthyroidism. An independent validation cohort of under 20 hyperthyroidism patients and about 16 patients who later progressed to ophthalmopathy tested prospective prediction of ophthalmopathy. TCR Vbeta CDR3 sequencing of 140 or so peripheral blood samples (43 ophthalmopathy, roughly 72 hyperthyroidism and about 17 progressor patients) is reported in the paper. The roughly 94 discovery patients were randomly divided into training and test sets at a 7:3 ratio. After sampling, hyperthyroidism patients received methimazole starting at 30 mg daily, and ophthalmopathy patients received high-dose intravenous methylprednisolone. In more than 5 Graves' hyperthyroidism patients, the study also compared T-cell repertoires from thyroid tissue with T-cell repertoires from blood.

Moderately to severely active disease, a Clinical Activity Score of at least 3, a NOSPECS grade of at least 4, and a duration under 3 months were present in ophthalmopathy patients. Exclusion was applied to patients with uncontrolled infections, other autoimmune diseases, pregnancy or lactation. Diagnoses relied on clinical symptoms, serum thyroxine and TRAb, thyroid ultrasound and orbital computed tomography. PBMCs were separated from 7.5 to 10 ml of fresh peripheral blood using Ficoll-Paque density gradient centrifugation. Total RNA was extracted using Trizol reagent, and RNA quality was assessed on an Agilent 2100 Bioanalyzer. Overall study outcomes, separate from this receptor: In validation, the model predicted progression to ophthalmopathy a median of roughly 6.2 months before onset, with approximately 68% sensitivity and 72.22% specificity. Most expanded thyroid clonotypes (frequency above 0.001) were also detected in blood, suggesting blood repertoires may reflect thyroid immune responses. No statistical method was used to set the sample size in advance, and investigators knew the group allocation. In cross-validation, a model built on a 13 V-J signature told ophthalmopathy apart from stable hyperthyroidism with 85% to 90% sensitivity and about 81% specificity, and in testing the same model reached 80%/75%.

Amplification of TCR beta CDR3 regions was carried out from RNA transcripts. A first-round RT-PCR of the TCR CDR3 used the HTBI primer set with the Qiagen OneStep RT-PCR kit. The libraries were constructed in a second round of multiplex PCR and then size-selected and purified. The libraries were sequenced on an Illumina HiSeq2000 using paired-end 100 bp reads. The authors processed their data as follows. SOAPnuke was used to process the raw data, removing reads that contained adapters or uncalled bases, had a mean Phred below 15, or lacked an exact match to the constant primer or identifier. COPE v1.2.5 was used to merge the high-quality paired reads, and each unique nucleotide sequence was defined as a clonotype. MiTCR v1.1 was used to align clonotypes to the IMGT TRBV, TRBD and TRBJ reference segments. The analysis included only V-J combinations with a frequency above 0.0001, which together covered around 99% of the repertoires. The TCS score was defined as the ratio of F50 (clonal expansion) to E x V (chaos), calculated using BLOSUM62-based TCRdist between CDR3 peptides within each V-J. Welch's t-statistics and random forest reduced just over 500 V-J features to roughly 13, which were used in a naive Bayes classifier (R e1071). TCRdb trimmed public reads at Q25 via fastp, called clones via MiXCR and kept in-frame beta chains. Rows are combined by CDR3 protein, so each entry shows the most common genes and DNA. The V and J calls shown here were made by TCRdb, not taken from the authors' results. Recorded for this sample are about 640,000 distinct CDR3 sequences; roughly 20% of them occurred a single time. The ten most abundant clones make up around a third of the sample.

At the junction V is shortened by 6 bases and J by 5 bases, with 17 bases in between. The CDR3 contains 15 residues, cysteine and phenylalanine counted. Only the CDR3 region is kept as DNA, spanning 45 bases read in frame from base 1. From a lookup of the germline V gene, CDR1 and CDR2 are SGDLS and YYNGEE. This clonotype occurred a few times. Its antigen has not been determined. Within one base of it there is no much larger clone, and no base qualities were kept. The TCR originated in a man aged 25-45 years with Graves' ophthalmopathy. The sequencing sample was made of blood. This chain is built from TRBV9 and TRBJ2-2; possibly the D gene is TRBD2, per 6 matching bases. The CDR3: CASTASAGLTGELFF. The DNA reads as follows: TGTGCCAGCACGGCCAGCGCGGGGCTTACCGGGGAGCTGTTTTTT.